This record concerns one TCR beta chain sequence. The antigen remains undetermined. The record originates from a study of shared clonotypes between healthy human individuals. General study findings and limits: Generally, naive subsets came out with larger estimated richness than memory subsets.

In the naive CD8 group, cells lacked CD45RO and were positively selected for CCR7, so terminally differentiated effector memory CD45RA+ cells were left out. Sequenced by immunoSEQ multiplex PCR; TCRdb stores in-frame clones only, minus some. Of around 1.9 million clones listed, approximately 94% are singletons. J gave up 3 bases and V 6 bases, and 6 bases lay outside the gene matches. This CDR3 is 14 amino acids long. CDR1 is SEHNR and CDR2 is FQNEAQ in the germline V gene (reference sequence). This chain uses TRBV7-9 with TRBJ2-7; 9 bases align to TRBD2. Sequencing was done on a sample of naive CD8+ T cells from PBMCs. This clonotype originated in a man aged 18 to 29 in good health. Some clones in this sample may be carry-over from other donors' samples. CDR3 coding DNA: TGTGCCAGCAGGACCGGGACTAGCAACTACGAGCAGTACTTC. As protein: CASRTGTSNYEQYF.